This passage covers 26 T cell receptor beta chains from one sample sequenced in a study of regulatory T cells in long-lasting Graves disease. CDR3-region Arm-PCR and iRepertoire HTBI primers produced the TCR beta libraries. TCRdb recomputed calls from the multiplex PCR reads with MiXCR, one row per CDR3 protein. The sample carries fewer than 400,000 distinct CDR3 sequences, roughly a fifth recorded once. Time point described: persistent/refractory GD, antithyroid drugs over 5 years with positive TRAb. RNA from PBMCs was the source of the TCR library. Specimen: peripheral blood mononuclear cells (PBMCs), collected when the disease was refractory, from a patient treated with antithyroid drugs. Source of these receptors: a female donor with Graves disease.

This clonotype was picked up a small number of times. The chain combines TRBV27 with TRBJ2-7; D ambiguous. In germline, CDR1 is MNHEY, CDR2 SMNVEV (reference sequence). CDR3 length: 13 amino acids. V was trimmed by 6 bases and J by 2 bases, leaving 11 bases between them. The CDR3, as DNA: TGTGCCAGCAGCCCCGACATTGCCTACGAGCAGTACTTC. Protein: CASSPDIAYEQYF.

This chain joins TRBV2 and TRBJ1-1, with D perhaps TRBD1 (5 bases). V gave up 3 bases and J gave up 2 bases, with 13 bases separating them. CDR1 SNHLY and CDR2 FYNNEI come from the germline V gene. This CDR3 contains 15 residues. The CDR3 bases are TGTGCCAGCAGTGAGTACTTTGGGGGAAACACTGAAGCTTTCTTT. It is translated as CASSEYFGGNTEAFF.

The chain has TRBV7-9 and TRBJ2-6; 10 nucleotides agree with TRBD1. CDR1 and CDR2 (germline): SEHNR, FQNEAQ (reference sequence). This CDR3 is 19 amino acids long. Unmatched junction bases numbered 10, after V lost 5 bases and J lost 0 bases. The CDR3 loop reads CASSATTGGFGSGANVLTF. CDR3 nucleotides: TGTGCCAGCAGCGCGACGACAGGGGGCTTTGGCTCTGGGGCCAACGTCCTGACTTTC.

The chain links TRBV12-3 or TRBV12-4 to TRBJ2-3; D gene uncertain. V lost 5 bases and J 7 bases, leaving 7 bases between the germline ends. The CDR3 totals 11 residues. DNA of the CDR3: TGTGCCAGCAGTCCCTCTTATACGCAGTATTTT. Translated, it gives CASSPSYTQYF.

CDR3 region: CASSFGHGSSYGYTF. The DNA for the CDR3 is TGCGCCAGCAGCTTTGGCCACGGTTCATCCTATGGCTACACCTTC. This chain connects TRBV4-1 to TRBJ1-2; D remains unclear. The CDR3 contains 15 residues. Trimming took off 5 bases at V and 4 bases at J, with 17 bases between the two ends. Germline-derived CDR1 and CDR2 are MGHRA and YSYEKL.

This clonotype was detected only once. In DNA form, the CDR3 reads TGCGCCAGCAGCCAAGGGACAGGGTCTACCTACGAGCAGTACTTC. Amino acids: CASSQGTGSTYEQYF. V gene TRBV4-3 combines with J gene TRBJ2-7; 8 bases fit TRBD1. The CDR3 has 15 residues. Germline lookup yields CDR1 LGHNA and CDR2 YSLEER. V was pared by 1 base and J by 2 bases, with 4 bases of the junction left unmatched.

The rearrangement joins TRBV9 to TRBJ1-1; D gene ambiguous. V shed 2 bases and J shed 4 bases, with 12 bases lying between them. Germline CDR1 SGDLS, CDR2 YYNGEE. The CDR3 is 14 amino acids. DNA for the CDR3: TGTGCCAGCAGCGTTTCGGTCGTCGGCACTGAAGCTTTCTTT. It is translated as CASSVSVVGTEAFF.

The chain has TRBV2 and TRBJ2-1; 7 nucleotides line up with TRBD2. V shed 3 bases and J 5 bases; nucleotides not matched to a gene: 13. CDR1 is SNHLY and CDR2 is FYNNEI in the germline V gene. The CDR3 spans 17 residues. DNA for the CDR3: TGTGCCAGCAGTGATCCTACAGCGGGACTACCTGACAATGAGCAGTTCTTC. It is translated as CASSDPTAGLPDNEQFF.

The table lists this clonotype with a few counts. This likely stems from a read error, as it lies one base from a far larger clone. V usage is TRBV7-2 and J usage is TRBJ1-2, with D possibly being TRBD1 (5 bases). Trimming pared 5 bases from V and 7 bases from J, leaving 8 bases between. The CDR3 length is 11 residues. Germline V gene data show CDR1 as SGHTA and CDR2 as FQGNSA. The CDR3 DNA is TGTGCCAGCAGCCGACAGTCTGGCTACACCTTC. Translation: CASSRQSGYTF. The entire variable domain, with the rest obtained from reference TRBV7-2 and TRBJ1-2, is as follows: GAGVSQSPSNKVTEKGKDVELRCDPISGHTALYWYRQSLGQGLEFLIYFQGNSAPDKSGLPSDRFSAERTGGSVSTLTIQRTQQEDSAVYLCASSRQSGYTFGSGTRLTVV.

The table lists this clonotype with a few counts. This chain's CDR3 is CASSLDRDGELFF. The CDR3 DNA reads TGTGCCAGCAGCTTAGACCGGGACGGGGAGCTGTTTTTT. The chain couples TRBV7-3 to TRBJ2-2; a weak D match, TRBD2 (5 bases). V was trimmed by 2 bases and J by 7 bases, leaving 8 bases between them. Germline V gene sequence: CDR1 SGHTA, CDR2 FQGTGA. The CDR3 loop spans 13 amino acids.

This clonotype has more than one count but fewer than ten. The CDR3 protein is CASGHGTARQHF. CDR3 coding DNA: TGTGCTAGTGGTCACGGGACAGCAAGGCAGCATTTT. The chain has TRBV12-5 and TRBJ1-5; 7 bases line up with TRBD1. The CDR3 length is 12 residues. Germline V gene lookup returns CDR1 LGHNT and CDR2 FRNRAP. After removal of 5 bases from V and 13 bases from J, the junction contained 8 bases not matched to a gene.

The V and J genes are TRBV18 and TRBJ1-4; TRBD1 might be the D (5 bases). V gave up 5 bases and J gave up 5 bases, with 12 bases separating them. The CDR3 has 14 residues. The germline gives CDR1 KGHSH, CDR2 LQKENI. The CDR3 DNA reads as TGTGCCAGCTCATCGACGTGGGGGAATGAAAAACTGTTTTTT. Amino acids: CASSSTWGNEKLFF.

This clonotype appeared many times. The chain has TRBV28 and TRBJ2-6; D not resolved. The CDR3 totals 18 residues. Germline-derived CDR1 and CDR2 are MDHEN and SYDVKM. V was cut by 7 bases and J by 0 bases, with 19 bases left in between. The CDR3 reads CASTTDVLRGSGANVLTF. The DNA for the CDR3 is TGTGCCAGCACCACGGACGTCCTCAGAGGCTCTGGGGCCAACGTCCTGACTTTC.

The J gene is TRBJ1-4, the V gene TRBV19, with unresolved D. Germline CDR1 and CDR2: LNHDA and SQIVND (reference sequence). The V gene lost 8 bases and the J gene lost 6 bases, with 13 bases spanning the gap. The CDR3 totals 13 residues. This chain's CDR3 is CASQRTSYEKLFF. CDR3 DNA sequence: TGTGCCAGTCAGCGCACCTCTTATGAAAAACTGTTTTTT.

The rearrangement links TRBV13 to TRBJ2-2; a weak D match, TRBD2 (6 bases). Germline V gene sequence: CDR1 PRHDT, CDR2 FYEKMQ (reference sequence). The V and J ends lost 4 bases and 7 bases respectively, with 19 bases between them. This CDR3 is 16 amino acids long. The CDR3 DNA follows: TGTGCCAGCAGCTCGTCTAGGGTACTAGCCGGCGGGGAGCTGTTTTTT. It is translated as CASSSSRVLAGGELFF.

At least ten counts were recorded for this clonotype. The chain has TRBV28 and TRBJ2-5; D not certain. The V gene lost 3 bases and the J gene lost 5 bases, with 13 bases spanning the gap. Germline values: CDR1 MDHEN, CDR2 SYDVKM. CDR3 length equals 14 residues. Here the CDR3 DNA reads TGTGCCAGCAGTTTCTGGCCGGTCAAGGAGACCCAGTACTTC. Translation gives CASSFWPVKETQYF.

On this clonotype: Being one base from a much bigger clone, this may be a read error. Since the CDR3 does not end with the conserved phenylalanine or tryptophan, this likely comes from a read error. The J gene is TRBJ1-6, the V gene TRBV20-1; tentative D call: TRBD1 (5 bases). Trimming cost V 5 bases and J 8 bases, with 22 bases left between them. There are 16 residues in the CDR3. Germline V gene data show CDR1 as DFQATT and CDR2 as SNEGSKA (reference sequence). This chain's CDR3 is CSAALRGWNLDSPLHL. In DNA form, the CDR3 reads TGCAGTGCTGCACTCCGGGGCTGGAATCTTGATTCACCCCTCCACCTT.

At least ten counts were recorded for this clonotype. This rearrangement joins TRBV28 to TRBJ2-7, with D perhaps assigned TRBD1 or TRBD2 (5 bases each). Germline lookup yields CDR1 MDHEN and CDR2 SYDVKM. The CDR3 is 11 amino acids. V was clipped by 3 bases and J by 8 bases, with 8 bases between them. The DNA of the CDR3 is TGTGCCAGCAGTTTTGGGGGAAAGCAGTACTTC. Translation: CASSFGGKQYF. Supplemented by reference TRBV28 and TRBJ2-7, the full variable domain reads DVKVTQSSRYLVKRTGEKVFLECVQDMDHENMFWYRQDPGLGLRLIYFSYDVKMKEKGDIPEGYSVSREKKERFSLILESASTNQTSMYLCASSFGGKQYFGPGTRLTVT.

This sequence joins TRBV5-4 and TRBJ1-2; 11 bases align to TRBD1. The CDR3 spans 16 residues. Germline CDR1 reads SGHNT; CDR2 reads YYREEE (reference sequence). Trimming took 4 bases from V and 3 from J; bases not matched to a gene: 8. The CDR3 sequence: CASSEGQGGFDYGYTF. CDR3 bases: TGTGCCAGCAGCGAGGGACAGGGGGGTTTCGACTATGGCTACACCTTC.

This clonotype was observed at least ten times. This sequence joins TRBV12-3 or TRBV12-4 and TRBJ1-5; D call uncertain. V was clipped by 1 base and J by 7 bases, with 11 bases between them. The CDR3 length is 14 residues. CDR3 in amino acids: CASSLVVAGQPQHF. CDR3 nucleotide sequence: TGTGCCAGCAGTTTAGTTGTGGCGGGCCAGCCCCAGCATTTT.

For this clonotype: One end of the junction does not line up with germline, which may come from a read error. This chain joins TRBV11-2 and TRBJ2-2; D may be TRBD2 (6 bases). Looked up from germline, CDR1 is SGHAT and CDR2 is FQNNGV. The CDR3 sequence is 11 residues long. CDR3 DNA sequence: TGTGCCAGCAGCCCTTCCGGGGGGCTGTTTTTT. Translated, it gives CASSPSGGLFF.

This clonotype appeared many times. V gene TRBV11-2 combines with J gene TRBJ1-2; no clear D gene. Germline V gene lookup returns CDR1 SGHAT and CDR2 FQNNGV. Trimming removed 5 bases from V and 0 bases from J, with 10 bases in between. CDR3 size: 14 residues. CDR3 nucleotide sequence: TGTGCCAGCAGCCCACGCCGGGCTAACTATGGCTACACCTTC. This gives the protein CASSPRRANYGYTF.

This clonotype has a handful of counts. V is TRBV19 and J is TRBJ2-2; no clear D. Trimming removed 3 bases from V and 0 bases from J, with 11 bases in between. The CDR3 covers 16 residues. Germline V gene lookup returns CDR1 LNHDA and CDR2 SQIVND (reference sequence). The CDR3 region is CASSIGVLTNTGELFF. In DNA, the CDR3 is TGTGCCAGTAGTATTGGAGTTTTGACGAACACCGGGGAGCTGTTTTTT.

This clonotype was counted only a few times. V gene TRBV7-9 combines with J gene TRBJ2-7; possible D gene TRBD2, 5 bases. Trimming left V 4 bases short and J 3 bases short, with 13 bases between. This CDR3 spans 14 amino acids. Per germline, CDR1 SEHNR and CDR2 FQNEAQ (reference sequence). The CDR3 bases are TGTGCCAGCAGCTCGGCGGGCCCTAACTACGAGCAGTACTTC. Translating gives CASSSAGPNYEQYF.

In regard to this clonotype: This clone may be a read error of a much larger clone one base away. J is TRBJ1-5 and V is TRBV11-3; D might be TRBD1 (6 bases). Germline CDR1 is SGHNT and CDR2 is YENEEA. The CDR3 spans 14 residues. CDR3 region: CASSFDRSNQPQRF. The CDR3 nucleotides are TGTGCCAGCAGCTTCGACAGGTCCAATCAGCCCCAGCGTTTT. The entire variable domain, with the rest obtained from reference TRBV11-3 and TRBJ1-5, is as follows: EAGVVQSPRYKIIEKKQPVAFWCNPISGHNTLYWYLQNLGQGPELLIRYENEEAVDDSQLPKDRFSAERLKGVDSTLKIQPAELGDSAVYLCASSFDRSNQPQRFGDGTRLSIL.

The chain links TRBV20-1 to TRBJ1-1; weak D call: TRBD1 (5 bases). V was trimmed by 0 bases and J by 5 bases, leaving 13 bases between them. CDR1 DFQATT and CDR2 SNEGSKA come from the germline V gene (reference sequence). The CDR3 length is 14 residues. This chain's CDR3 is CSARDGGGGTEAFF. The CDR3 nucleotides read TGCAGTGCTAGAGATGGGGGAGGTGGGACTGAAGCTTTCTTT.